This T cell receptor beta chain was documented in a study of T cell changes during pregnancy in multiple sclerosis. Method: immunoSEQ multiplex PCR; TCRdb's copy keeps in-frame clones and lacks some. The sample has approximately 88,000 clones; 90% to 95% are singletons. From germline, CDR1 is SEHNR and CDR2 FQNEAQ (reference sequence). This CDR3 is 13 amino acids long. V lost 7 bases and J lost 1, with 8 bases in between. This rearrangement joins TRBV7-9 to TRBJ2-1; no clear D gene. The clonotype was recovered from a female donor with multiple sclerosis, enrolled in a pregnancy study. The sample here was peripheral blood, taken in the third trimester of pregnancy. As DNA, the CDR3 is TGTGCCAGCACCGGGTTTTCCTACAATGAGCAGTTCTTC. Protein: CASTGFSYNEQFF.